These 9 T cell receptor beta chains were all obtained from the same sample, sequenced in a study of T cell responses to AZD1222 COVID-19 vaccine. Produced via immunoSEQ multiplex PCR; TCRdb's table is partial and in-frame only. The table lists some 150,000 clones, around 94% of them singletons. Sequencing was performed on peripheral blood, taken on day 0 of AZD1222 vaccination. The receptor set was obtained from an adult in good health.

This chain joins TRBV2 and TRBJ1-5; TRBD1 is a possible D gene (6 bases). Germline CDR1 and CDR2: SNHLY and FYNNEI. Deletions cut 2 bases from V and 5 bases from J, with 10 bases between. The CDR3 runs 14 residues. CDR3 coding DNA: TGTGCCAGCAGTGAACGCAGGGGTGATCAGCCCCAGCATTTT. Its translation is CASSERRGDQPQHF.

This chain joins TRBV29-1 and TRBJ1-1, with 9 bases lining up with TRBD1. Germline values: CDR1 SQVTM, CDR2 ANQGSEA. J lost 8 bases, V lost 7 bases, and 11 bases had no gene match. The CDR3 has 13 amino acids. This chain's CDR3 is CSAHPAGTGEAFF. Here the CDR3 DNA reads TGCAGCGCCCACCCGGCGGGGACAGGGGAAGCTTTCTTT.

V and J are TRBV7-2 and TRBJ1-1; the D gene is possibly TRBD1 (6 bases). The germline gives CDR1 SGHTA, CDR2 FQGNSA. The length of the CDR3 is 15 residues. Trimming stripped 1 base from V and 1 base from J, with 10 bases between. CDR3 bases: TGTGCCAGCAGCTTAGAGAGGACAGCGAACACTGAAGCTTTCTTT. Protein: CASSLERTANTEAFF.

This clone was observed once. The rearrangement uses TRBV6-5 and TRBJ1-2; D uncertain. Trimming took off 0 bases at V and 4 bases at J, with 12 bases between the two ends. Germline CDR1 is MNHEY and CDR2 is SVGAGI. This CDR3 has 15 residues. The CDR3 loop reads CASSYSFGEIYGYTF. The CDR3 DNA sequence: TGTGCCAGCAGTTACTCGTTTGGGGAGATCTATGGCTACACCTTC.

The CDR3 sequence: CASSKGQGVAEAFF. The CDR3 DNA reads TGTGCCAGCAGCAAGGGACAGGGTGTAGCTGAAGCTTTCTTT. The chain couples TRBV5-4 to TRBJ1-1; 9 nucleotides line up with TRBD1. The ends lost 4 bases at V and 6 bases at J; junction bases unmatched: 7. The CDR3 consists of 14 residues. In germline, CDR1 is SGHNT, CDR2 YYREEE (reference sequence).

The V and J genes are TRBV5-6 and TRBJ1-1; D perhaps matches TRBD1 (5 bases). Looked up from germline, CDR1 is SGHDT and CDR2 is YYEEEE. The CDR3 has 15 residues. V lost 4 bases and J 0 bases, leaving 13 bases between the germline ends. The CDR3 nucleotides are TGTGCCAGCAGCCCCGATGGCAGGGTGAACACTGAAGCTTTCTTT. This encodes CASSPDGRVNTEAFF.

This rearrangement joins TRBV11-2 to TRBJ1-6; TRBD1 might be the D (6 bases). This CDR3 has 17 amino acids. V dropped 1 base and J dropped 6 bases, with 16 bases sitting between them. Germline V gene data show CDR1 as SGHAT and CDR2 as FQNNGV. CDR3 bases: TGTGCCAGCAGCTTAGTTACGTGGGGGGCTGGTAATTCACCCCTCCACTTT. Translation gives CASSLVTWGAGNSPLHF.

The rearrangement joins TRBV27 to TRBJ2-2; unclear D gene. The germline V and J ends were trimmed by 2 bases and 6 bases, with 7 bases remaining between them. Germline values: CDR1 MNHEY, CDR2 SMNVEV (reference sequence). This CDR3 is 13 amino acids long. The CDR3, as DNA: TGTGCCAGCAGTTTACTTAGGTCCGGGGAGCTGTTTTTT. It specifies CASSLLRSGELFF.

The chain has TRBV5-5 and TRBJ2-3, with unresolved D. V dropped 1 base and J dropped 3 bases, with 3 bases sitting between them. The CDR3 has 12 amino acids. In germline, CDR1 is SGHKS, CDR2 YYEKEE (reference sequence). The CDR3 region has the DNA TGTGCCAGCAGCTTGAGTACAGATACGCAGTATTTT. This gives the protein CASSLSTDTQYF.